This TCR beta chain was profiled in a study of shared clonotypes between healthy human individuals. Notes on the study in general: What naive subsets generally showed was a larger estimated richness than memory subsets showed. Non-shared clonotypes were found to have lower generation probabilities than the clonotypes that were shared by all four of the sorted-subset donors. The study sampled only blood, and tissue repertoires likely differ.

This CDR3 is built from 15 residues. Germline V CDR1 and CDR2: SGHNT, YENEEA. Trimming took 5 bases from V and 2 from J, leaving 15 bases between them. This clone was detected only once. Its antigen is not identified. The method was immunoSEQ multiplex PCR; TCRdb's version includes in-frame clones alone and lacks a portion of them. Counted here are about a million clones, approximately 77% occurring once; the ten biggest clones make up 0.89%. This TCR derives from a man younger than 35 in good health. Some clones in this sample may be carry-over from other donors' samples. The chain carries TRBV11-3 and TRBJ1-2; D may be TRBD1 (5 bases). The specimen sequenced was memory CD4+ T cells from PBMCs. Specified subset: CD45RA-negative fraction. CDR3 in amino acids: CASSPPGTVNYGYTF. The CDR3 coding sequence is TGTGCCAGCAGCCCTCCCGGGACGGTGAACTATGGCTACACCTTC.